This T cell receptor beta chain appears in the sequencing data of a study of identical twins. Study observations and caveats: Weaker excess twin sharing was observed in beta out-of-frame sequences. Invariant MAIT and iNKT cells are populations that could partly confound zero-insertion analyses.

TCRdb called the 5' RACE reads again in MiXCR, with one record for every CDR3 protein. This table holds about 340,000 distinct CDR3 sequences, 7% to 9.5% found once. CDR3 size: 13 residues. Trimming removed 4 bases at V and 7 bases at J, with 13 bases between. Germline values: CDR1 MNHEY, CDR2 SVGAGI. This clonotype has at least ten counts. The antigen remains unidentified. The source is a woman aged 45-60 years in good health. The chain has TRBV6-5 and TRBJ1-2; weak D call: TRBD1 (5 bases). Specimen: naive T cells sorted from blood. The CDR3 spells CASSSQAVGGYTF. In nucleotides, the CDR3 is TGTGCCAGCAGTTCACAGGCTGTTGGTGGCTACACCTTC.